This TCR beta chain was observed in a study of cytomegalovirus exposure and HLA in healthy donors. The PCR contained 60 Vbeta and 13 Jbeta primers. Profiled with immunoSEQ multiplex PCR; TCRdb holds only in-frame clones, not every one. Counted here are roughly 160,000 clones, roughly 80% occurring once; the ten biggest clones make up less than 2.5%. Germline CDR1 is SEHNR and CDR2 is FQNEAQ (reference sequence). The CDR3 has 14 residues. V lost 1 base and J lost 6, with 13 bases in between. Study findings and constraints: Follow-up analysis found HLA locus-dependent TCR association rates, highest for DRB1 and lowest for HLA-C.

As to this clone: Its antigen is still unknown.

Material: PBMCs. The receptor's source is a male donor in good health and CMV-seronegative. The V gene is TRBV7-9, the J gene TRBJ2-7; TRBD1 might be the D (5 bases). The CDR3 nucleotides read TGTGCCAGCAGCTTAGTTCCAGGGATGGGCGAGCAGTACTTC. Its protein product is CASSLVPGMGEQYF.